The present TCR beta chain was sequenced within a study of shared T cell receptors in the human thymus. This clone occurred once. Germline CDR1 and CDR2: SGHAT and FQNNGV. The CDR3 length is 19 residues. V was pared by 3 bases and J by 1 base, with 19 bases between. Produced via immunoSEQ multiplex PCR; TCRdb's table is partial and in-frame only. The sample lists hundreds of thousands of clones, 95% occurring once. The TCR comes from a human donor. Sequenced sample: thymocytes. This rearrangement joins TRBV11-2 to TRBJ2-6, with D perhaps matching TRBD1 or TRBD2 (5 bases each). DNA for the CDR3: TGTGCCAGCAGCTTGGTCATCGCAGGGACCCATTCTGGGGCCAACGTCCTGACTTTC. Translated: CASSLVIAGTHSGANVLTF. The whole variable domain, remainder taken from reference TRBV11-2 and TRBJ2-6, is EAGVAQSPRYKIIEKRQSVAFWCNPISGHATLYWYQQILGQGPKLLIQFQNNGVVDDSQLPKDRFSAERLKGVDSTLKIQPAKLEDSAVYLCASSLVIAGTHSGANVLTFGAGSRLTVL.